This T cell receptor (beta chain) was identified in a study of vaccination effects on CD4 cells after COVID-19. The CDR3 runs 12 residues. Germline loops: CDR1 SEHNR, CDR2 FQNEAQ (reference sequence). Trimming left V 6 bases short and J 6 bases short, with 8 bases between. Concerning this clone: Its antigen is not known.

Sequenced by immunoSEQ multiplex PCR; TCRdb stores in-frame clones only, minus some. This table holds tens of thousands of clones, 55% to 75% found once. Upon completion of 10 to 11 days in culture, CD4+ T cells were isolated. The rearrangement links TRBV7-9 to TRBJ1-4; D perhaps matches TRBD1 (6 bases). Sequenced here: CD4+ T cells from PBMCs cultured without peptide, sampled before COVID-19 vaccination. This TCR was recovered from a human donor who received a COVID-19 vaccine. This chain's CDR3 is CASREGDEKLFF. Here the CDR3 DNA reads TGTGCCAGCAGGGAGGGGGATGAAAAACTGTTTTTT.